Listed below are T cell receptor beta chains from one sample, sequenced in a study of T cell responses to AZD1222 COVID-19 vaccine. Sequencing was performed with immunoSEQ multiplex PCR; in TCRdb, only in-frame clones are kept and a portion is missing. The data contain about 160,000 clones, 90% to 95% of them singletons. The specimen was peripheral blood, collected on day 0 of AZD1222 vaccination. The receptor source for this set is an adult in good health. Each CDR3 is given with its conserved first and last residue. Fields, in order: V gene, J gene, CDR3 protein.

>TRBV7-2|TRBJ2-7
CASSLDGGMAYEQYF
>TRBV5-1|TRBJ2-5
CASSFGAPLETQYF
>TRBV6-5|TRBJ1-1
CASTRDTEAFF
>TRBV5-6|TRBJ2-1
CASSPGGPNNEQFF
>TRBV19|TRBJ1-1
CASSRMEQDTEAFF
>TRBV5-1|TRBJ1-6
CASSLVNRGRNSPLHF
>TRBV5-1|TRBJ1-2
CASSLGDSRTNYGYTF
>TRBV20-1|TRBJ1-5
CSASPPPDRVQPQHF
>TRBV6-5|TRBJ2-1
CASKRNNDEQFF
>TRBV30|TRBJ1-3
CAWKLNIAGNTIYF